This T cell receptor (beta chain) was identified during a study of blood T cell repertoires in COVID-19. Whole-study context: Acute and convalescent COVID-19 samples came from the United States, Italy and Spain. In each case, the material was cDNA or gDNA derived from T cells, B-cell-depleted T cells, or PBMCs.

Original analysis: Counts of nucleated cells, estimated from reference gene primer amplification, were obtained. TCRdb's table, derived via immunoSEQ multiplex PCR, lists solely in-frame clones and lacks some. Clone size and the V and J calls come from that table; the DNA yielded D and trimming. The sample shows 150,000 to 200,000 clones, 86% of them seen only once. The CDR3 is made up of 14 amino acids. Germline V gene sequence: CDR1 MNHEY, CDR2 SVGEGT. Trimming removed 5 bases at V and 7 bases at J, with 17 bases between. Sequencing was performed on peripheral blood. This chain connects TRBV6-2 or TRBV6-3 to TRBJ1-2; a weak D match, TRBD1 (6 bases). This sequence originates from a man between 70 and 80 years old with acute or convalescent COVID-19. This CDR3 reads CASSAPTGMSGYTF. The CDR3 DNA is TGTGCCAGCAGTGCGCCTACAGGGATGAGTGGCTACACCTTC.